Below are 23 T cell receptor beta chains sequenced from a single sample in a study of T cells after yellow fever vaccination. Each CDR3 protein gets one entry after TCRdb re-called the 5' RACE reads with MiXCR. Among roughly 300,000 distinct CDR3 sequences, around 8.1% were seen once, and the ten largest hold approximately 15%. The sample was PBMCs, taken roughly 47 days after the first yellow fever vaccination. The receptors were sampled from a man aged 18 to 29 who received the YFV17D yellow fever vaccine.

This clonotype was detected only a few times. V gene TRBV4-3 combines with J gene TRBJ1-6; no firm D call. Trimming left V 1 base short and J 6 bases short, with 13 bases between. Germline V lookup: CDR1 LGHNA, CDR2 YSLEER. The CDR3 runs to 16 residues. The CDR3 DNA sequence: TGCGCCAGCAGCCAAGTGTTCGGAATTTCTAATTCACCCCTCCACTTT. It yields the protein CASSQVFGISNSPLHF.

The chain couples TRBV5-5 to TRBJ1-4; D might be TRBD1 (5 bases). This CDR3 has 18 amino acids. Trimming cost V 4 bases and J 0 bases, with 19 bases left between them. Germline-derived CDR1 and CDR2 are SGHKS and YYEKEE (reference sequence). CDR3 bases: TGTGCCAGCAGCGGGTTAGCGGACAAGTCGGCAACTAATGAAAAACTGTTTTTT. It encodes CASSGLADKSATNEKLFF.

This clonotype was observed a handful of times. The chain joins TRBV5-1 to TRBJ2-3, with D perhaps matching TRBD2 (7 bases). Trimming left V 7 bases short and J 7 bases short, with 28 bases between. Looked up from germline, CDR1 is SGHRS and CDR2 is YFSETQ. The CDR3 has 17 amino acids. The CDR3 loop reads CASRVPFRRGRNNTQYF. CDR3 in DNA: TGCGCCAGCCGAGTGCCGTTTCGGCGGGGGCGCAATAATACGCAGTATTTT.

The table lists this clonotype with a few counts. The chain combines TRBV4-3 with TRBJ1-4; TRBD1 is a possible D gene (5 bases). V dropped 0 bases and J dropped 6 bases, with 14 bases sitting between them. Germline values: CDR1 LGHNA, CDR2 YSLEER. The CDR3 covers 16 residues. Written as DNA, the CDR3 is TGCGCCAGCAGCCAAGATTTTTTAGGGGTCGATGAAAAACTGTTTTTT. It yields the protein CASSQDFLGVDEKLFF.

A few counts support this clonotype. The rearrangement uses TRBV7-9 and TRBJ2-3; D gene unclear. With 3 bases removed from V and 6 bases from J, the gap between germline ends came to 4 bases. CDR3 length: 11 amino acids. Germline CDR1 SEHNR, CDR2 FQNEAQ (reference sequence). CDR3 in amino acids: CASSLFDTQYF. CDR3 sequence (DNA): TGTGCCAGCAGCTTGTTCGATACGCAGTATTTT.

This chain links TRBV24-1 with TRBJ2-1; no reliable D call. The germline CDR1 and CDR2 sequences are KGHDR and SFDVKD. Trimming removed 5 bases at V and 7 bases at J, with 14 bases between. The CDR3 is 14 amino acids. This CDR3 is CATSVTGRWNEQFF. Written as DNA, the CDR3 is TGTGCCACCAGTGTTACGGGCAGGTGGAATGAGCAGTTCTTC.

V and J are TRBV7-9 and TRBJ2-2; 9 nucleotides line up with TRBD1. The CDR3 extends over 15 amino acids. Germline loops: CDR1 SEHNR, CDR2 FQNEAQ (reference sequence). Trimming at V came to 4 bases and at J to 1 base, leaving 1 base not matched to a gene. CDR3 region: CASSWGQGNTGELFF. The CDR3, as DNA: TGTGCCAGCAGCTGGGGACAGGGGAACACCGGGGAGCTGTTTTTT.

This clonotype was observed a few times. This rearrangement joins TRBV6-2 or TRBV6-3 to TRBJ2-7; no firm D call. The germline gives CDR1 MNHEY, CDR2 SVGEGT. V lost 7 bases, J lost 5 bases, and 12 bases lay in between. The CDR3 has 12 amino acids. The CDR3 bases are TGTGCCAGCAACCCCCAAGGACACGAGCAGTACTTC. Translated, it gives CASNPQGHEQYF.

In this sample, this clonotype turned up a few times. The chain joins TRBV12-3 or TRBV12-4 to TRBJ2-1, with 9 bases lining up with TRBD2. The CDR3 totals 13 residues. J gave up 12 bases and V 5 bases, and 8 bases lay outside the gene matches. The CDR3 region has the DNA TGTGCCAGCAGTGGAGGGACTAGCTTCCTGCAGTTCTTC. Protein sequence: CASSGGTSFLQFF.

This clonotype was recorded at least ten times. The genes are TRBV7-2 and TRBJ2-2; D unclear. Germline V lookup: CDR1 SGHTA, CDR2 FQGNSA. V lost 5 bases and J 4 bases, leaving 14 bases between the germline ends. The CDR3 has 15 amino acids. DNA for the CDR3: TGTGCCAGCAGCCGCCATGGGCAGTTCACCGGGGAGCTGTTTTTT. It is translated as CASSRHGQFTGELFF.

A few counts support this clonotype. CDR3 coding DNA: TGTGCCAGCAGTGAAGGAGCTGGCCCAGGGGCCAGGCCCCAGCATTTT. Translation gives CASSEGAGPGARPQHF. The rearrangement joins TRBV6-1 to TRBJ1-5; D is possibly TRBD1 (6 bases). This CDR3 contains 16 residues. Trimming cost V 1 base and J 9 bases, with 19 bases left between them. The germline CDR1 and CDR2 sequences are MNHNS and SASEGT.

This clonotype was recorded a few times. This chain links TRBV4-2 with TRBJ1-4; TRBD1 matches 7 bases. The CDR3 totals 18 residues. V dropped 0 bases and J dropped 4; count of bases not matched to a gene: 11. Germline values: CDR1 LGHNA, CDR2 YNFKEQ. CDR3 DNA sequence: TGTGCCAGCAGCCAAGATTGGGGACAGAATATCTTTAATGAAAAACTGTTTTTT. Protein sequence: CASSQDWGQNIFNEKLFF.

In its sample, this clonotype was seen many times. The rearrangement joins TRBV4-1 to TRBJ2-7, with D tentatively TRBD2 (7 bases). V lost 0 bases, J lost 2 bases, and 14 bases lay in between. Germline CDR1 reads MGHRA; CDR2 reads YSYEKL. This CDR3 contains 16 residues. CDR3 DNA sequence: TGCGCCAGCAGCCAAGATTCTGGCGGGGGCCCCTACGAGCAGTACTTC. Translated, it gives CASSQDSGGGPYEQYF.

The V and J genes are TRBV6-5 and TRBJ1-1, with 8 positions matching TRBD1. Germline CDR1 reads MNHEY; CDR2 reads SVGAGI. The CDR3 length is 16 residues. Losses at the gene ends were 2 bases for V and 5 bases for J; bases not matched to a gene: 10. CDR3 residues: CASSYALTGGGTEAFF. The DNA of the CDR3 is TGTGCCAGCAGTTACGCCCTTACAGGGGGAGGGACTGAAGCTTTCTTT.

There are a few counts of this clonotype. The V and J genes are TRBV20-1 and TRBJ2-7; D tentatively reads TRBD1 or TRBD2 (6 bases each). CDR3 length equals 13 residues. The germline gives CDR1 DFQATT, CDR2 SNEGSKA (reference sequence). V lost 6 bases and J lost 3, with 15 bases in between. The CDR3 region has the DNA TGCAGTGCCGGGGGACACTACATCTACGAGCAGTACTTC. As protein: CSAGGHYIYEQYF.

In its sample, this clonotype was seen a few times. This sequence joins TRBV28 and TRBJ1-6; the D gene is possibly TRBD1 (5 bases). Germline CDR1 reads MDHEN; CDR2 reads SYDVKM. CDR3 length: 14 residues. V was pared by 7 bases and J by 5 bases, with 12 bases between. The CDR3: CASTQDTDNSPLHF. In DNA, the CDR3 is TGTGCCAGCACCCAGGACACTGATAATTCACCCCTCCACTTT.

This clonotype was picked up a small number of times. The gene calls are TRBV27 and TRBJ1-2, with 7 bases matching TRBD1. Trimming cost V 6 bases and J 3 bases; bases outside gene matches: 4. CDR1 and CDR2 (germline): MNHEY, SMNVEV (reference sequence). This CDR3 spans 13 amino acids. In nucleotides, the CDR3 is TGTGCCAGCAGCTCCGGGACAGACTATGGCTACACCTTC. It yields the protein CASSSGTDYGYTF.

This clonotype was observed at least ten times. V and J are TRBV28 and TRBJ2-3; 7 nucleotides line up with TRBD2. Losses at the gene ends were 4 bases for V and 7 bases for J; bases not matched to a gene: 11. Germline CDR1 and CDR2: MDHEN and SYDVKM. The CDR3 has 15 amino acids. The CDR3 region has the DNA TGTGCCAGCAGTTCGGGGAGGGGTCTACGAAATACGCAGTATTTT. This gives the protein CASSSGRGLRNTQYF.

The rearrangement links TRBV10-3 to TRBJ2-1; maybe TRBD1 (6 bases). Germline V gene data show CDR1 as ENHRY and CDR2 as SYGVKD. V lost 6 bases and J lost 6, with 12 bases in between. The CDR3 covers 13 residues. The CDR3 is CAIRGTPSNEQFF. As DNA, the CDR3 is TGTGCCATCAGAGGGACACCATCCAATGAGCAGTTCTTC.

This clonotype was detected only a few times. This chain connects TRBV29-1 to TRBJ1-1; tentatively, D is TRBD1 (5 bases). The CDR3 runs 12 residues. Germline CDR1 and CDR2: SQVTM and ANQGSEA. V lost 8 bases, J lost 7 bases, and 17 bases lay in between. For the CDR3, the DNA is TGCAGCTTGAAGAGTTCCGGGGGTGAAGCTTTCTTT. This gives the protein CSLKSSGGEAFF. Supplemented by reference TRBV29-1 and TRBJ1-1, the full variable domain reads SAVISQKPSRDICQRGTSLTIQCQVDSQVTMMFWYRQQPGQSLTLIATANQGSEATYESGFVIDKFPISRPNLTFSTLTVSNMSPEDSSIYLCSLKSSGGEAFFGQGTRLTVV.

This clonotype was recorded many times. This chain connects TRBV28 to TRBJ2-7; 7 nucleotides align to TRBD2. The CDR3 is 15 residues long. Germline V gives CDR1 MDHEN, CDR2 SYDVKM. Trimming took 5 bases from V and 0 from J; bases not matched to a gene: 7. The CDR3 spells CASSPAGLSSYEQYV. The CDR3 nucleotides are TGTGCCAGCAGTCCAGCGGGGTTAAGCTCCTACGAGCAGTACGTC.

This clonotype showed up many times. The CDR3 region is CASSIGTGGSGTEAFF. For the CDR3, the DNA is TGCGCCAGCAGCATTGGGACAGGGGGATCGGGCACTGAAGCTTTCTTT. The genes are TRBV5-1 and TRBJ1-1; 11 bases are shared with TRBD1. The CDR3 sequence is 16 residues long. CDR1 SGHRS and CDR2 YFSETQ come from the germline V gene. J was trimmed by 4 bases and V by 4 bases; bases with no gene match: 9.

The table lists this clonotype with many counts. The gene calls are TRBV7-2 and TRBJ1-6; D may be TRBD1 (5 bases). The V gene's germline CDR1 is SGHTA and CDR2 FQGNSA. Trimming took 5 bases from V and 7 from J, leaving 12 bases between them. This CDR3 comprises 14 residues. DNA for the CDR3: TGTGCCAGCAGCGCTACAGGCTGGAATTCACCCCTCCACTTT. It codes for CASSATGWNSPLHF. Full variable domain (remainder filled in from reference TRBV7-2 and TRBJ1-6): GAGVSQSPSNKVTEKGKDVELRCDPISGHTALYWYRQSLGQGLEFLIYFQGNSAPDKSGLPSDRFSAERTGGSVSTLTIQRTQQEDSAVYLCASSATGWNSPLHFGNGTRLTVT.